Following are 12 T cell receptor beta chains from one sample sequenced in a study of T cells in localized non-small cell lung cancer. Clones were sequenced by immunoSEQ multiplex PCR, and TCRdb holds only the in-frame ones, with some missing. The sample includes about 2,000 clones, 18% of them seen just once. This specimen was lung tumor tissue, taken before any cancer treatment. The receptors here all came from a female donor at least 60 years old with stage I squamous cell lung carcinoma.

The chain uses TRBV19 and TRBJ2-7; tentatively, D is TRBD1 (5 bases). This CDR3 comprises 15 residues. V was shortened by 5 bases and J by 2 bases, with 16 bases between the two germline ends. Germline V gives CDR1 LNHDA, CDR2 SQIVND (reference sequence). CDR3 residues: CASSSFLGLTYEQYF. The CDR3 coding sequence is TGTGCCAGTAGTTCCTTCCTGGGGCTAACCTACGAGCAGTACTTC. The variable domain in full, completed from reference TRBV19 and TRBJ2-7, reads DGGITQSPKYLFRKEGQNVTLSCEQNLNHDAMYWYRQDPGQGLRLIYYSQIVNDFQKGDIAEGYSVSREKKESFPLTVTSAQKNPTAFYLCASSSFLGLTYEQYFGPGTRLTVT.

The chain carries TRBV9 and TRBJ1-1; maybe TRBD1 (5 bases). The CDR3 extends over 15 amino acids. CDR1 and CDR2 (germline): SGDLS, YYNGEE. Trimming took 3 bases from V and 1 from J, leaving 13 bases between them. The CDR3 loop reads CASSATGLTNTEAFF. CDR3 coding DNA: TGTGCCAGCAGCGCAACGGGACTAACGAACACTGAAGCTTTCTTT.

The chain combines TRBV18 with TRBJ1-5, with a tentative D call TRBD1 (5 bases). Germline V lookup: CDR1 KGHSH, CDR2 LQKENI. V lost 6 bases and J 0 bases, leaving 12 bases between the germline ends. There are 15 residues in the CDR3. CDR3 nucleotides: TGTGCCAGCTCCCTTGGGACGGATAGCAATCAGCCCCAGCATTTT. It codes for CASSLGTDSNQPQHF.

This clone was seen a handful of times. This CDR3 is CASSPTLAALLTDTQYF. The CDR3 DNA reads as TGTGCCAGCAGCCCTACGCTAGCGGCCCTACTCACAGATACGCAGTATTTT. The chain is built from TRBV11-3 and TRBJ2-3; 7 positions match TRBD2. Germline CDR1 is SGHNT and CDR2 is YENEEA. Trimming took 5 bases from V and 2 from J; bases not matched to a gene: 13. There are 17 residues in the CDR3.

This clone qualifies as medium-sized. The V and J genes are TRBV19 and TRBJ2-1, with 10 bases lining up with TRBD2. CDR3 size: 15 residues. Germline CDR1 is LNHDA and CDR2 is SQIVND (reference sequence). Trimming cost V 5 bases and J 6 bases; bases outside gene matches: 7. The DNA for the CDR3 is TGTGCCAGTAGTGTTGGGACTAGCGCCATCAATGAGCAGTTCTTC. It specifies CASSVGTSAINEQFF.

The sample holds a few counts of this clone. The chain is built from TRBV19 and TRBJ2-7; a weak D match, TRBD2 (5 bases). Looked up from germline, CDR1 is LNHDA and CDR2 is SQIVND (reference sequence). The CDR3 runs 12 residues. Trimming cost V 3 bases and J 4 bases, with 7 bases left between them. CDR3 sequence: CASSMTGYEQYF. The CDR3 DNA reads TGTGCCAGTAGTATGACGGGATACGAGCAGTACTTC.

The chain uses TRBV18 and TRBJ1-5, with D unresolved. The V and J ends lost 5 bases and 1 base respectively, with 9 bases between them. This CDR3 is built from 14 residues. The germline CDR1 and CDR2 sequences are KGHSH and LQKENI. The CDR3 DNA is TGTGCCAGCTCAGAAGGGTCAAGCAATCAGCCCCAGCATTTT. Protein sequence: CASSEGSSNQPQHF.

The chain couples TRBV10-2 to TRBJ1-2, with TRBD1 as a possible D gene (5 bases). CDR1 WSHSY and CDR2 SAAADI come from the germline V gene. This CDR3 spans 14 amino acids. V gave up 3 bases and J gave up 3 bases, with 11 bases separating them. The CDR3 region has the DNA TGCGCCAGCAGTGATAGAGGGGCGTACTATGGCTACACCTTC. It yields the protein CASSDRGAYYGYTF.

By sample fraction, this clone is medium-sized. This rearrangement joins TRBV6-8 to TRBJ2-1; weak D call: TRBD2 (6 bases). The germline V and J ends were trimmed by 7 bases and 8 bases, with 21 bases remaining between them. This CDR3 has 15 residues. Germline CDR1 MNHGY, CDR2 SAAAGT. The CDR3, as DNA: TGTGCCAGCATGCCCTTAGGCGGGACGGGCGATGAGCAGTTCTTC. This translates into CASMPLGGTGDEQFF.

In nucleotides, the CDR3 is TGTGCCAGCAGTTTATTCAGCGGTCAGCCCCAGCATTTT. Protein sequence: CASSLFSGQPQHF. The rearrangement links TRBV28 to TRBJ1-5; D unresolved. Germline-derived CDR1 and CDR2 are MDHEN and SYDVKM. Between the trimmed V and J ends, which lost 1 base and 6 bases, there was a span of 7 bases. CDR3 length equals 13 residues.

This clone turned up a few times. The V call is TRBV14, the J call TRBJ2-2; D gene unclear. The V end was cut by 0 bases, the J end by 7 bases, with 15 bases between. Germline lookup yields CDR1 SGHDN and CDR2 FVKESK. There are 16 residues in the CDR3. The CDR3 reads CASSQEWTAAIGELFF. Here the CDR3 DNA reads TGTGCCAGCAGCCAAGAGTGGACGGCGGCAATCGGGGAGCTGTTTTTT.

This clone was picked up a small number of times. This chain uses TRBV28 with TRBJ2-7; D gene uncertain. In germline, CDR1 is MDHEN, CDR2 SYDVKM. Trimming took 6 bases from V and 2 from J, leaving 17 bases between them. The CDR3 consists of 15 residues. The CDR3 region has the DNA TGTGCCAGCAGCCCTTCTTTGCCGATAGCCTACGAGCAGTACTTC. This translates into CASSPSLPIAYEQYF.